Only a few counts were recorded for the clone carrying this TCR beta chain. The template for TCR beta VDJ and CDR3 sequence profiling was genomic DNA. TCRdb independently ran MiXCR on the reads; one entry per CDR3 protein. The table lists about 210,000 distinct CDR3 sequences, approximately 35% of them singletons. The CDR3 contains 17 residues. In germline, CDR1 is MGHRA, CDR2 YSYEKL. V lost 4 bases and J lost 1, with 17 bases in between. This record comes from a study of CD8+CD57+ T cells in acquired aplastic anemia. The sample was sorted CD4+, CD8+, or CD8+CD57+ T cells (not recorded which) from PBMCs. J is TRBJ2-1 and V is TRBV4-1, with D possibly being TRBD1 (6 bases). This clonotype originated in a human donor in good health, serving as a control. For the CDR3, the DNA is TGCGCCAGCAGCCCAAGAAACCGGGACATTTCCTACAATGAGCAGTTCTTC. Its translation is CASSPRNRDISYNEQFF.